This TCR beta chain was sequenced during a study of OX40 agonist ivuxolimab in advanced cancers. Losses at the gene ends were 4 bases for V and 3 bases for J; bases not matched to a gene: 8. Germline lookup yields CDR1 LGHNA and CDR2 YNFKEQ. CDR3 size: 16 residues. Clones were sequenced by immunoSEQ multiplex PCR, and TCRdb holds only the in-frame ones, with some missing. The table includes approximately 87,000 clones, just over 85% detected once. The chain recombines TRBV4-2 with TRBJ2-1, with 8 positions matching TRBD2. The sample was CD4+ or CD8+ T cells sorted from blood, taken in a trial of the OX40 agonist ivuxolimab. This receptor was obtained from an adult with an advanced solid tumor such as melanoma, head and neck, liver or kidney cancer. The CDR3 DNA is TGTGCCAGCAGCCCACAAACTAGCGGACTCTACAATGAGCAGTTCTTC. Its protein product is CASSPQTSGLYNEQFF.